The source of this T cell receptor beta chain is a study of T cells after yellow fever vaccination. TCRdb re-derived calls from the 5' RACE reads in MiXCR, one entry per CDR3 protein. The table includes some 350,000 distinct CDR3 sequences, 4% detected once. The CDR3 sequence is 16 residues long. CDR1 and CDR2 (germline): LGHNA, YSLEER. After removal of 0 bases from V and 2 bases from J, the junction contained 4 bases not matched to a gene. This clonotype was picked up a small number of times. The J gene is TRBJ2-5, the V gene TRBV4-3; 9 bases are shared with TRBD2. The source material was PBMCs, sampled 5 days after the yellow fever booster vaccination. This receptor was identified in a man aged 18 to 29 who received the YFV17D yellow fever vaccine. The CDR3 protein is CASSQDYTSGQETQYF. CDR3 DNA sequence: TGCGCCAGCAGCCAAGACTATACTAGCGGGCAAGAGACCCAGTACTTC.